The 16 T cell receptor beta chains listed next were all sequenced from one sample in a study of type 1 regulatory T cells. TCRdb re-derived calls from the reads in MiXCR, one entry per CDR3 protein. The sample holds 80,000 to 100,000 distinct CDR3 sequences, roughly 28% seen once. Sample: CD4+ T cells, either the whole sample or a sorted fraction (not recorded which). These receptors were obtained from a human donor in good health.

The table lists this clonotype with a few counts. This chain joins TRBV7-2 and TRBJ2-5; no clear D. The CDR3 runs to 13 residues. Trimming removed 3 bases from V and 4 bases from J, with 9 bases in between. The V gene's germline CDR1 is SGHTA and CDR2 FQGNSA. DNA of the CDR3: TGTGCCAGCAGCTTTAATCGCGGAGAGACCCAGTACTTC. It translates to CASSFNRGETQYF.

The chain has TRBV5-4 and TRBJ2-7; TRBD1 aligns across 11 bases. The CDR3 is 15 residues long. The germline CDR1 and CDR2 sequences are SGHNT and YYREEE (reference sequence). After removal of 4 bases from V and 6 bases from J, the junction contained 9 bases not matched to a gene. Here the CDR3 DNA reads TGTGCCAGCAGCCGGTGGGGACAGGGGGTTTTCGAGCAGTACTTC. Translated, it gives CASSRWGQGVFEQYF. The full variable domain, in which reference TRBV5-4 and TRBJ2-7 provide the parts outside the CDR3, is ETGVTQSPTHLIKTRGQQVTLRCSSQSGHNTVSWYQQALGQGPQFIFQYYREEENGRGNFPPRFSGLQFPNYSSELNVNALELDDSALYLCASSRWGQGVFEQYFGPGTRLTVT.

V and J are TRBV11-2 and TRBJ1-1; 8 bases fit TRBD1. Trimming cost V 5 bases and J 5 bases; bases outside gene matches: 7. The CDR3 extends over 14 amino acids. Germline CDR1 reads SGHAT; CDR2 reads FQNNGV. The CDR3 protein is CASSPQQGETEAFF. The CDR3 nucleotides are TGTGCCAGCAGCCCGCAACAGGGGGAGACTGAAGCTTTCTTT.

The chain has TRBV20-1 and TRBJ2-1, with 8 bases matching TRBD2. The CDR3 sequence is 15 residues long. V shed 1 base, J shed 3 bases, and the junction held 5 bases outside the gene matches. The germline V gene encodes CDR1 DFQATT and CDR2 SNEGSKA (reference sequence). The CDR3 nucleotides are TGCAGTGCTAGAGTGAGGCGGGGGGTCTACAATGAGCAGTTCTTC. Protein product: CSARVRRGVYNEQFF.

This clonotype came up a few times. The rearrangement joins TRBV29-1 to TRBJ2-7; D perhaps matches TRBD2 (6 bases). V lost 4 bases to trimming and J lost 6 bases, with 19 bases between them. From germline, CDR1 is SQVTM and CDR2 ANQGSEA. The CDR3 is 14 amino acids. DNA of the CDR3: TGCAGCGTTGGGAATTTCGGGAGCAGCCTCGAGCAGTACTTC. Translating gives CSVGNFGSSLEQYF.

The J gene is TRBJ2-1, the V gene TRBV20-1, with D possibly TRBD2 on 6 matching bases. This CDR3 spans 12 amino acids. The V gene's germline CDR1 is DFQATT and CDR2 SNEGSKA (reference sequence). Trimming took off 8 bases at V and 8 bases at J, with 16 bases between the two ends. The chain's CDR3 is CSPPSEVDEQFF. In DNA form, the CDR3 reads TGCAGTCCGCCTAGCGAGGTTGATGAGCAGTTCTTC.

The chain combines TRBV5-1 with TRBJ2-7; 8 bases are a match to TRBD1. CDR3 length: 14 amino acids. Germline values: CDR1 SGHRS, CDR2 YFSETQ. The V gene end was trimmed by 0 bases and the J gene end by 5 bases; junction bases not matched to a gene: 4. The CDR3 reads CASSLGQGINEQYF. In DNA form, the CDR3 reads TGCGCCAGCAGCTTGGGACAGGGGATCAACGAGCAGTACTTC. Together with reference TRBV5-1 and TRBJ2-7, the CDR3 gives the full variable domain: KAGVTQTPRYLIKTRGQQVTLSCSPISGHRSVSWYQQTPGQGLQFLFEYFSETQRNKGNFPGRFSGRQFSNSRSEMNVSTLELGDSALYLCASSLGQGINEQYFGPGTRLTVT.

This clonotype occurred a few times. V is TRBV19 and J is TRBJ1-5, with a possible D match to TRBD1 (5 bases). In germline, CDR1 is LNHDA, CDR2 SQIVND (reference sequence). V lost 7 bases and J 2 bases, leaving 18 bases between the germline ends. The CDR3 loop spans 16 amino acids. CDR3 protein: CASKAPGGDGNQPQHF. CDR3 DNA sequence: TGTGCCAGTAAAGCACCGGGAGGGGACGGCAATCAGCCCCAGCATTTT. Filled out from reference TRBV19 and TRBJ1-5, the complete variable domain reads DGGITQSPKYLFRKEGQNVTLSCEQNLNHDAMYWYRQDPGQGLRLIYYSQIVNDFQKGDIAEGYSVSREKKESFPLTVTSAQKNPTAFYLCASKAPGGDGNQPQHFGDGTRLSIL.

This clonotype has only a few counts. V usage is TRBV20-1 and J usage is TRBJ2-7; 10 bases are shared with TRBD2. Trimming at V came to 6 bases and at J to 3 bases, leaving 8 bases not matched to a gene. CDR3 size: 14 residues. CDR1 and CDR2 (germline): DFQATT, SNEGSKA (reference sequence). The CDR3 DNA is TGCAGTGCCACGTCAGCTAGCGGGAGCTACGAGCAGTACTTC. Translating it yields CSATSASGSYEQYF.

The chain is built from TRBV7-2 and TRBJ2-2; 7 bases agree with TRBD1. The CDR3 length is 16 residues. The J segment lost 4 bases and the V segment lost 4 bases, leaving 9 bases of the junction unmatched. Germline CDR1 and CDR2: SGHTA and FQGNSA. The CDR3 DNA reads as TGTGCCAGCAGCTCATACAGGGGCCGGGTCACCGGGGAGCTGTTTTTT. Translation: CASSSYRGRVTGELFF.

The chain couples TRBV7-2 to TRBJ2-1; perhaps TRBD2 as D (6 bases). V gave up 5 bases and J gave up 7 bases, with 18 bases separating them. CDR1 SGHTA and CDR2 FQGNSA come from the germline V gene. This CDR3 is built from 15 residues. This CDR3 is CASSVGLVGSNEQFF. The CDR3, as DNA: TGTGCCAGCAGCGTGGGACTCGTCGGGTCGAATGAGCAGTTCTTC.

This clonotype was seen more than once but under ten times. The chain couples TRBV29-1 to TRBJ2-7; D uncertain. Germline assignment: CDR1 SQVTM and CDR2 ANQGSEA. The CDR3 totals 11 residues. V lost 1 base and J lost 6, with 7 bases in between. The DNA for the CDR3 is TGCAGCGTTGAAGGTGGGCGCGAGCAGTACTTC. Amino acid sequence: CSVEGGREQYF.

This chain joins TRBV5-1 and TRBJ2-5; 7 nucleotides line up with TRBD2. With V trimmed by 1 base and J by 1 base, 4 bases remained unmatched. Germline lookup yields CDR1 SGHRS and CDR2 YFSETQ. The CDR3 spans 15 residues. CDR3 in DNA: TGCGCCAGCAGCTTGCAGGGACTAAGCCAAGAGACCCAGTACTTC. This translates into CASSLQGLSQETQYF.

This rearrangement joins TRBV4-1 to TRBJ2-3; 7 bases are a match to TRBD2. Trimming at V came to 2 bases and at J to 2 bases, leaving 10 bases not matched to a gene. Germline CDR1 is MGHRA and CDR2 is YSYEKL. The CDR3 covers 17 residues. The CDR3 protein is CASSQTTYSGNTDTQYF. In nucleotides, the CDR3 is TGCGCCAGCAGCCAAACCACTTACAGCGGGAACACAGATACGCAGTATTTT.

The CDR3: CSATSGTHSTDTQYF. The CDR3 bases are TGCAGTGCCACTAGCGGGACGCATAGCACAGATACGCAGTATTTT. The chain is built from TRBV20-1 and TRBJ2-3, with TRBD2 matching over 10 bases. Germline values: CDR1 DFQATT, CDR2 SNEGSKA (reference sequence). V lost 6 bases, J lost 0 bases, and 6 bases stayed unmatched. There are 15 residues in the CDR3.

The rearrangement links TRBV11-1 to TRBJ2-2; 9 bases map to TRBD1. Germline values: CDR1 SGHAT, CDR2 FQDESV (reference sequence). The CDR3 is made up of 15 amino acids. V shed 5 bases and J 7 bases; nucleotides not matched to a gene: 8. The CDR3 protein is CASSARTGDGGELFF. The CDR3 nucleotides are TGTGCCAGCAGCGCCCGGACAGGGGACGGCGGGGAGCTGTTTTTT.